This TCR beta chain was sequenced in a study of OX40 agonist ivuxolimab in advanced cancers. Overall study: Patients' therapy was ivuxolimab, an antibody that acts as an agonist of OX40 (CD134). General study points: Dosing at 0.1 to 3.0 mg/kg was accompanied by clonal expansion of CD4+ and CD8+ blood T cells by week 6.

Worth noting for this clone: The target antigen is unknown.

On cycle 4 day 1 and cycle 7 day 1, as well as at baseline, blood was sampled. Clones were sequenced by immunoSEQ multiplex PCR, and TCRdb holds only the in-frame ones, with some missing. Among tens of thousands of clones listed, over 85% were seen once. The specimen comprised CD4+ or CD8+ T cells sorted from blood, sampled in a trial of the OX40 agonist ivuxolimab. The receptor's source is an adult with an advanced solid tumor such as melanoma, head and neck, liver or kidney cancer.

CDR3 DNA: TGCAGCGTTGCCCAGACAGGGACTGAAGCTTTCTTT. Amino acids: CSVAQTGTEAFF. This chain connects TRBV29-1 to TRBJ1-1, with 7 bases aligning to TRBD1. With V trimmed by 4 bases and J by 5 bases, 4 bases remained unmatched. This CDR3 contains 12 residues. In germline, CDR1 is SQVTM, CDR2 ANQGSEA.